The present entry profiles one T cell receptor (beta chain) with its context. Its antigen is unidentified. This specimen comes from a study of T cells after yellow fever vaccination. Study outcomes and limitations: Post-booster repertoires contained most primary-vaccination clones again (about 95% CD4, about 88% CD8).

TCRdb reprocessed the 5' RACE reads via MiXCR and lists one record per CDR3 protein. In the table there are a few hundred thousand distinct CDR3 sequences, roughly a fifth of which are singletons. Germline V gene sequence: CDR1 DFQATT, CDR2 SNEGSKA (reference sequence). Between the trimmed V and J ends, which lost 6 bases and 7 bases, there was a span of 13 bases. This CDR3 contains 12 residues. The gene calls are TRBV20-1 and TRBJ2-1; the D gene is possibly TRBD2 (6 bases). Source: PBMCs, taken 15 days after the yellow fever booster vaccination. This sequence originates from a man younger than 45 who received the YFV17D yellow fever vaccine. For the CDR3, the DNA is TGCAGTGCCCTTCCGGGAGTTAATGAGCAGTTCTTC. This gives the protein CSALPGVNEQFF.